Below are 11 T cell receptor beta chains sequenced from a single sample in a study of Ad26.COV2.S vaccination and SARS-CoV-2 variants listed by TCRdb under 2021. The sample's treatment or condition, from its label and the paper: some 20 received Ad26.COV2.S at low or high dose, single or two shots; 5 received placebo; per-sample allocation not given. Repertoires of vaccine and placebo recipients were sequenced from samples taken on day 63 after the first injection. The library was built by means of the immunoSEQ multiplex PCR assay. The clones in this table, taken by TCRdb from immuneACCESS, are in-frame only. Not every clone is retained; where verified, under half of the shortfall comes from an unresolved V gene, and the cause of the rest is unknown. The sample profile shows over 250,000 clones; more than 70% of them were found once. The top ten constitute more than 2.5% of the sample. Material: peripheral blood, obtained in a trial of Ad26.COV2.S vaccine versus placebo. These receptors were taken from a person aged 18-60 years who received the Ad26.COV2.S COVID-19 vaccine or a placebo.

The CDR3 sequence: CASIYSATGELFF. The CDR3 nucleotides read TGTGCCAGCATTTATAGCGCCACCGGGGAGCTGTTTTTT. The chain links TRBV28 to TRBJ2-2; D possibly corresponds to TRBD2 (5 bases). CDR1 MDHEN and CDR2 SYDVKM come from the germline V gene. V lost 7 bases and J lost 4, with 10 bases in between. The CDR3 spans 13 residues.

This rearrangement joins TRBV6-5 to TRBJ2-7; 11 bases are shared with TRBD2. V was pared by 4 bases and J by 12 bases, with 8 bases of the junction left unmatched. The germline V gene has CDR1 MNHEY and CDR2 SVGAGI. CDR3 length: 13 residues. The CDR3 coding sequence is TGTGCCAGCAGTTCCCGGACTAGCGGGTATCCGTACTTC. Translation gives CASSSRTSGYPYF.

The chain employs TRBV7-9 and TRBJ2-1; D unresolved. The ends were cut back, 3 bases at V and 0 bases at J, with 3 bases in the middle. The CDR3 covers 13 residues. Germline values: CDR1 SEHNR, CDR2 FQNEAQ (reference sequence). The CDR3 protein is CASSFSSYNEQFF. The CDR3 bases are TGTGCCAGCAGCTTTAGCTCCTACAATGAGCAGTTCTTC.

The CDR3 coding sequence is TGTGCCAGCAGTTTCCCGGGACAGGGGGCGAATGAGCAGTTCTTC. Its translation is CASSFPGQGANEQFF. The chain employs TRBV27 and TRBJ2-1; 12 bases are shared with TRBD1. Looked up from germline, CDR1 is MNHEY and CDR2 is SMNVEV (reference sequence). V lost 3 bases, J lost 7 bases, and 4 bases stayed unmatched. This CDR3 contains 15 residues.

V usage is TRBV2 and J usage is TRBJ2-2; TRBD1 matches 11 bases. With 4 bases clipped from V and 8 bases from J, the junction kept 9 bases outside the gene matches. Per germline, CDR1 SNHLY and CDR2 FYNNEI. The CDR3 length is 16 residues. The CDR3, as DNA: TGTGCCAGCAGTGCTACCGGGACAGGGGGTCGGGGGGAGCTGTTTTTT. It is translated as CASSATGTGGRGELFF.

The chain combines TRBV7-2 with TRBJ2-5, with D perhaps assigned TRBD1 or TRBD2 (5 bases each). Germline CDR1 and CDR2: SGHTA and FQGNSA. CDR3 length equals 17 residues. V lost 3 bases to trimming and J lost 4 bases, with 21 bases between them. CDR3 protein: CASSFIGYRDPRETQYF. The DNA of the CDR3 is TGTGCCAGCAGCTTTATTGGGTACCGGGACCCGCGAGAGACCCAGTACTTC.

This clone was recorded a few times. The chain is built from TRBV30 and TRBJ1-3; 8 bases are a match to TRBD1. Germline lookup yields CDR1 GTSNPN and CDR2 SVGIG (reference sequence). The CDR3 is 17 amino acids. The trim removed 2 bases at V and 5 bases at J, leaving 14 bases unmatched. The DNA for the CDR3 is TGTGCCTGGAGTATCCAGGGACAGGCGGTGGGAAGAAACACCATATATTTT. Protein sequence: CAWSIQGQAVGRNTIYF.

The V and J genes are TRBV2 and TRBJ1-1; tentatively, D is TRBD1 (5 bases). The CDR3 loop spans 19 amino acids. V gave up 7 bases and J gave up 1 base, with 28 bases separating them. Germline-derived CDR1 and CDR2 are SNHLY and FYNNEI. CDR3 residues: CASILDWGRMDLRNTEAFF. The DNA for the CDR3 is TGTGCCAGCATCCTAGACTGGGGCAGGATGGATTTACGGAACACTGAAGCTTTCTTT.

The gene calls are TRBV5-4 and TRBJ2-1; D is possibly TRBD1 or TRBD2 (6 bases each). Germline V CDR1 and CDR2: SGHNT, YYREEE (reference sequence). This CDR3 has 14 residues. Trimming cost V 10 bases and J 5 bases, with 19 bases left between them. The CDR3 DNA follows: TGTGCCGGGGGGACACCGGGATGGGACAATGAGCAGTTCTTC. This codes for CAGGTPGWDNEQFF.

The chain couples TRBV18 to TRBJ2-2, with TRBD2 identical over 11 bases. The CDR3 sequence is 17 residues long. Trimming took 3 bases from V and 1 from J; bases not matched to a gene: 4. Per germline, CDR1 KGHSH and CDR2 LQKENI. CDR3 protein: CASSPLGLAVNTGELFF. The CDR3 DNA sequence: TGTGCCAGCTCACCGTTGGGACTAGCGGTGAACACCGGGGAGCTGTTTTTT.

The chain couples TRBV7-9 to TRBJ1-2, with D perhaps matching TRBD1 (5 bases). V was cut by 3 bases and J by 8 bases, with 10 bases left in between. Germline CDR1 is SEHNR and CDR2 is FQNEAQ (reference sequence). This CDR3 region has 12 residues. DNA of the CDR3: TGTGCCAGCAGCTTGAGCAGGGACGGCTACACCTTC. This encodes CASSLSRDGYTF.